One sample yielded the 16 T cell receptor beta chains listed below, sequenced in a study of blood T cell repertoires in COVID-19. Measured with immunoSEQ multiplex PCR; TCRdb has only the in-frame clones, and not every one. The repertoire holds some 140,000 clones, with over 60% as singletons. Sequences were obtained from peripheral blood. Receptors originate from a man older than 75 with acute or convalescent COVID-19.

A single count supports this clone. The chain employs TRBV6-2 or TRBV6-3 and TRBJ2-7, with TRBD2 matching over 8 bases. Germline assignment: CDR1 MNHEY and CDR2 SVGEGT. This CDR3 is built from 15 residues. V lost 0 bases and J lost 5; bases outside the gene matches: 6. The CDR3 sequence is CASSYSSGGGNEQYF. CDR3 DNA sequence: TGTGCCAGCAGTTACTCTTCGGGCGGGGGGAACGAGCAGTACTTC.

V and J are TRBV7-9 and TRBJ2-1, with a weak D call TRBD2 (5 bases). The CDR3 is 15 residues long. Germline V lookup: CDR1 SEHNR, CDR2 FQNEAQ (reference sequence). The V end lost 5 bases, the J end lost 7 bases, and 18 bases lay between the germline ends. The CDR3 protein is CASSPPGSGLNEQFF. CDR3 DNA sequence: TGTGCCAGCAGCCCCCCGGGAAGTGGGTTGAATGAGCAGTTCTTC.

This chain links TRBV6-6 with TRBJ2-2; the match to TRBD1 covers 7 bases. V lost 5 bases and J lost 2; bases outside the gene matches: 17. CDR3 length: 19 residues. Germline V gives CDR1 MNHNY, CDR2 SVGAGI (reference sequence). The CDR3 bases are TGTGCCAGCAGTCCTATCGTACAGGGGAACCGGCCCAACACCGGGGAGCTGTTTTTT. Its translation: CASSPIVQGNRPNTGELFF.

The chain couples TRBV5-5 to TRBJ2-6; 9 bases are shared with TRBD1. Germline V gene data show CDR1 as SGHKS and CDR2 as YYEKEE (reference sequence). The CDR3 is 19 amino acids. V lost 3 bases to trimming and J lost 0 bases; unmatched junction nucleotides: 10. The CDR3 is CASSSGRGQGSSGANVLTF. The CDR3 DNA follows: TGTGCCAGCAGCTCGGGTCGGGGACAGGGTTCCTCTGGGGCCAACGTCCTGACTTTC.

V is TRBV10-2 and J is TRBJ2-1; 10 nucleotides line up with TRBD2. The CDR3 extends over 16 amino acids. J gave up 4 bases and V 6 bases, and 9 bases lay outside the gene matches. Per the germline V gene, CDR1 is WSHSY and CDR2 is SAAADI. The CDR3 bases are TGCGCCAGCAGGCCCGGTACTAGCGGGGCTTACAATGAGCAGTTCTTC. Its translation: CASRPGTSGAYNEQFF.

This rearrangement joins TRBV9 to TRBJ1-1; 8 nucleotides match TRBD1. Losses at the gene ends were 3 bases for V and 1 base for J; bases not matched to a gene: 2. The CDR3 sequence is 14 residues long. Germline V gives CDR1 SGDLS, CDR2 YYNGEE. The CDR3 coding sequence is TGTGCCAGCAGCGGGGGGACAGGGAACACTGAAGCTTTCTTT. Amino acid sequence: CASSGGTGNTEAFF.

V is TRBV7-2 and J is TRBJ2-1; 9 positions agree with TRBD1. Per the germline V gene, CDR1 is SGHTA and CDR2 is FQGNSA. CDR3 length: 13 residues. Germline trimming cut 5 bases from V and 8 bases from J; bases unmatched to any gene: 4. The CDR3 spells CASSLTGGHEQFF. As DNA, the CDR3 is TGTGCCAGCAGCCTCACAGGGGGCCATGAGCAGTTCTTC.

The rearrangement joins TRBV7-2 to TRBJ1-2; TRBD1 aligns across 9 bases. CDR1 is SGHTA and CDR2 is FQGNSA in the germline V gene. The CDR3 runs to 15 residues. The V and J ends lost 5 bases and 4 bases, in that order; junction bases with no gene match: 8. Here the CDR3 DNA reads TGTGCCAGCAGCCCGTCCCGGGACAGGGTCTATGGCTACACCTTC. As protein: CASSPSRDRVYGYTF.

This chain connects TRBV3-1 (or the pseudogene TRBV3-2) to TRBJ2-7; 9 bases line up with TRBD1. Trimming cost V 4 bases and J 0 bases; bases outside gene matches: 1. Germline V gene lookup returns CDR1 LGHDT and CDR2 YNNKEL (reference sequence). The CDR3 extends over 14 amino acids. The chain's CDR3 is CASSLGQGSYEQYF. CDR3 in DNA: TGTGCCAGCAGCCTGGGACAGGGCTCCTACGAGCAGTACTTC.

For the CDR3, the DNA is TGTGCCAGCAGTCCCGCAGATACGCAGTATTTT. It is translated as CASSPADTQYF. This sequence joins TRBV28 and TRBJ2-3; D is ambiguous. The CDR3 extends over 11 amino acids. The germline V and J ends were trimmed by 5 bases and 4 bases, with 4 bases remaining between them. CDR1 MDHEN and CDR2 SYDVKM come from the germline V gene.

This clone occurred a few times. The DNA of the CDR3 is TGTGCCAGCAGTACCGGGACAGGGAAAGCTTTCTTT. This translates into CASSTGTGKAFF. The chain uses TRBV25-1 and TRBJ1-1; 9 nucleotides align to TRBD1. Germline loops: CDR1 MGHDK, CDR2 SYGVNS. The CDR3 totals 12 residues. With 5 bases clipped from V and 9 bases from J, the junction kept 4 bases outside the gene matches.

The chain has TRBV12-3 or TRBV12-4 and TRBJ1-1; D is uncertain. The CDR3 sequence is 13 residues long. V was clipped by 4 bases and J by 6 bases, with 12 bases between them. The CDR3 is CASSYLLGAEAFF. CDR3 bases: TGTGCCAGCAGTTACCTCCTCGGGGCTGAAGCTTTCTTT.

As DNA, the CDR3 is TGCGCCAGCAGTCAATGGGACAGGGGTTCCTACGAGCAGTACTTC. Protein product: CASSQWDRGSYEQYF. The V gene is TRBV23-1, the J gene TRBJ2-7, with TRBD1 identical over 10 bases. TRBV23-1 is an open reading frame whose function is uncertain. The J segment lost 1 base and the V segment lost 1 base, leaving 1 base of the junction unmatched. The CDR3 spans 15 residues.

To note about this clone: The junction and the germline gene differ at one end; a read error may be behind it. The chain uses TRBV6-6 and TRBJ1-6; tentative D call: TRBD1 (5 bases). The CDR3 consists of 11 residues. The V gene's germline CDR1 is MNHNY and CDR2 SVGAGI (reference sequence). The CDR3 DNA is TGTGCTTTAGGGGCTAATCCACCCCTCCACTTT. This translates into CALGANPPLHF.

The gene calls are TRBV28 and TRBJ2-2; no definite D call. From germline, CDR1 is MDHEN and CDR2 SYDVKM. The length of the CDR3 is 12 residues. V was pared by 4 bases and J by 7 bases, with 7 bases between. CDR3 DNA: TGTGCCAGCAGTTCCAGTCTCGGGGAGCTGTTTTTT. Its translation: CASSSSLGELFF.

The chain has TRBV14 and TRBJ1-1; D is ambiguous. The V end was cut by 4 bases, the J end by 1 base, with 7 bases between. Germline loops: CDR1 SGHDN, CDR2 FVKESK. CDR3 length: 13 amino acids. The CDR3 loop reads CASSPLQNTEAFF. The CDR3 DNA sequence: TGTGCCAGCAGCCCACTACAGAACACTGAAGCTTTCTTT.